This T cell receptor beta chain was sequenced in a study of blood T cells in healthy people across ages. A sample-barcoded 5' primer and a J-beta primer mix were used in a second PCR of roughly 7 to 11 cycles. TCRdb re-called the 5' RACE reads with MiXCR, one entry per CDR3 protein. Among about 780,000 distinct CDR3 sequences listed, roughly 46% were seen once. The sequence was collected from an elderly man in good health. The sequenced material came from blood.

DNA of the CDR3: TGTGCCAGCAGCCAAGTCCTCTTGAGGCGGGGTACCACAGATACGCAGTATTTT. This encodes CASSQVLLRRGTTDTQYF. The V gene is TRBV3-1, the J gene TRBJ2-3, with D possibly being TRBD2 (6 bases). This CDR3 contains 18 residues. Trimming removed 1 base at V and 2 bases at J, with 19 bases between. Germline CDR1 and CDR2: LGHDT and YNNKEL (reference sequence).